This T cell receptor (beta chain) stems from a study of early T cells in non-severe SARS-CoV-2 infection. The protocol attached unique molecular identifiers to individual cDNA molecules. TCRdb recomputed calls from the 5' RACE reads with MiXCR, one row per CDR3 protein. The sample includes approximately 97,000 distinct CDR3 sequences, 10% to 15% of them seen just once. CDR3 length: 16 residues. Deletions cut 7 bases from V and 0 bases from J, with 19 bases between. In germline, CDR1 is MGHRA, CDR2 YSYEKL. The chain is built from TRBV4-1 and TRBJ2-7; D may correspond to TRBD1 or TRBD2 (8 bases each). This sequence was found in an adult who was a healthcare worker with PCR-confirmed SARS-CoV-2 infection or an uninfected control (not recorded which). The sample consisted of whole blood. The CDR3: CASTPGGSGSSYEQYF. CDR3 bases: TGCGCCAGCACCCCAGGGGGCAGCGGGAGCTCCTACGAGCAGTACTTC.